The rows below give T cell receptor beta chains drawn from one sample of a study of T cell responses to AZD1222 COVID-19 vaccine. Using immunoSEQ multiplex PCR, the repertoire was profiled, and TCRdb retains in-frame clones only, with some absent. The top ten clones hold 4.4% of a sample with 100,000 to 150,000 clones, around 89% of them seen once. Here the sequenced sample was peripheral blood, taken on day 0 of AZD1222 vaccination. Source of these receptors: an adult in good health. Both conserved end residues are part of each CDR3. Fields, in order: J gene, D gene, V gene, clone size, CDR3 protein, CDR3 DNA. A D gene is named only where the DNA matches it firmly. Not all rows give a size; the values are once, few, many and, for expanded clones, a class.

TRBJ1-6	.	TRBV18	.	CASSPPVNSPLHF	TGTGCCAGCTCACCACCGGTAAATTCACCCCTCCACTTT
TRBJ1-1	.	TRBV10-3	.	CAISGQRNTEAFF	TGTGCCATCAGCGGACAGAGGAACACTGAAGCTTTCTTT
TRBJ2-1	.	TRBV4-1	.	CASSQVQGPPNEQFF	TGCGCCAGCAGCCAAGTACAGGGCCCCCCCAATGAGCAGTTCTTC
TRBJ2-7	TRBD2	TRBV4-1	.	CASSQGVAGDVHEQYF	TGCGCCAGCAGCCAAGGGGTAGCGGGAGACGTTCACGAGCAGTACTTC
TRBJ2-1	TRBD2	TRBV24-1	.	CATSDKGPAGGPYNEQFF	TGTGCCACCAGTGATAAGGGGCCAGCGGGAGGTCCCTACAATGAGCAGTTCTTC
TRBJ1-5	TRBD1	TRBV19	.	CASTNWGQGFWPQHF	TGTGCCAGTACTAATTGGGGACAGGGGTTTTGGCCCCAGCATTTT
TRBJ1-2	.	TRBV28	.	CASSPPYGAGYGYTF	TGTGCCAGCAGTCCCCCGTACGGTGCCGGCTATGGCTACACCTTC
TRBJ2-1	TRBD1	TRBV19	.	CASSEDRAVNEQFF	TGTGCCAGTAGTGAGGACAGGGCAGTTAATGAGCAGTTCTTC
TRBJ1-6	.	TRBV5-1	once	CASSLVPGGRDMLHF	TGCGCCAGCAGCTTGGTCCCAGGAGGTAGGGATATGCTCCACTTT
TRBJ1-4	.	TRBV19	.	CASSGTISGSEKLFF	TGTGCCAGTAGTGGGACCATTAGTGGGAGCGAAAAACTGTTTTTT
TRBJ1-6	.	TRBV6-5	.	CASSYPPYNSPLHF	TGTGCCAGCAGTTACCCCCCCTATAATTCACCCCTCCACTTT
TRBJ1-2	TRBD1	TRBV18	.	CASSPGTGNGYTF	TGTGCCAGCTCACCAGGGACAGGGAATGGCTACACCTTC